The clone carrying this T cell receptor (beta chain) was detected ten times or more. These data belong to a study of read filtering for tumor transcriptome and immune sequencing. Across the study: Per sample, TCR-region reads ranged about 4 to 10.27 million by IR-seq, roughly 80 to 1,300 by RNA-seq.

Molecular barcoded adaptors covering alpha/delta and beta/gamma chains were used on approximately 440 ng RNA. TCRdb re-called the reads with MiXCR, one entry per CDR3 protein. Here the sample spans 48,000 or so distinct CDR3 sequences, approximately 18% being singletons. This CDR3 is built from 14 residues. Germline values: CDR1 SQVTM, CDR2 ANQGSEA. V was pared by 3 bases and J by 6 bases, with 9 bases of the junction left unmatched. This rearrangement joins TRBV29-1 to TRBJ2-3, with 7 bases matching TRBD1. The sequencing input was a population of CD138-negative cells sorted from bone marrow. The receptor was derived from a donor aged 40 or over with multiple myeloma. For the CDR3, the DNA is TGCAGCGTTGATGGGACAGTCCCCCAGGATACGCAGTATTTT. This sequence encodes CSVDGTVPQDTQYF.